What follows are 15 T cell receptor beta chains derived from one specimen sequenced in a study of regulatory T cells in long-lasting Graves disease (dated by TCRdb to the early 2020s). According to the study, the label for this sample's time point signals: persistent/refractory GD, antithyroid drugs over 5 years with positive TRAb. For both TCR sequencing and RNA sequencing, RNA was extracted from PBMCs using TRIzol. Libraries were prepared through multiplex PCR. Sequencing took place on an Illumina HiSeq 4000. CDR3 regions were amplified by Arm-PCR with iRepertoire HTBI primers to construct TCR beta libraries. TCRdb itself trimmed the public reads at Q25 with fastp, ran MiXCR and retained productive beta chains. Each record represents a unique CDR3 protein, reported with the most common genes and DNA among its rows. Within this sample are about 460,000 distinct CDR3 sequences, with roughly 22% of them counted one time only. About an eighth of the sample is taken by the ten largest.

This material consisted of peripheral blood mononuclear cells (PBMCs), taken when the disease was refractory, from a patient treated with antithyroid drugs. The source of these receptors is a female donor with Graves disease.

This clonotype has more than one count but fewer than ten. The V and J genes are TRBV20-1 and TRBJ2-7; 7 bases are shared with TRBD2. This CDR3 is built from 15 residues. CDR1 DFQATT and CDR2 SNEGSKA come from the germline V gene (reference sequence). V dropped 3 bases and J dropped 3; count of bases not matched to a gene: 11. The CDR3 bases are TGCAGTGCTAGTGAGGTCGGGAGGAATATCTACGAGCAGTACTTC. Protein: CSASEVGRNIYEQYF.

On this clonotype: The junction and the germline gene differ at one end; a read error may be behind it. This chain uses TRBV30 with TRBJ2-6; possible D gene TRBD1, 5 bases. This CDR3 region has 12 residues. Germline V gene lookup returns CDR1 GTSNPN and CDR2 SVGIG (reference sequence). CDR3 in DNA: TGTGCCTGGTCTGCTGGGGCCAACGTCCTAACTTTC. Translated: CAWSAGANVLTF.

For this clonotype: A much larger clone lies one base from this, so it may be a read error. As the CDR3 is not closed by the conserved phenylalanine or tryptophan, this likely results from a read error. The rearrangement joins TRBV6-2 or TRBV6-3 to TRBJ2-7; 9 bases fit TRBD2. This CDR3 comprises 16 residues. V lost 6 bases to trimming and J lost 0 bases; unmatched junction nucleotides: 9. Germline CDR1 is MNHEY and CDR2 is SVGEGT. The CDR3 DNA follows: TGTGCCAGCAGGAGGGGAATAGCGGGAGCCTCCTACGAGCAGTACTCC. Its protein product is CASRRGIAGASYEQYS.

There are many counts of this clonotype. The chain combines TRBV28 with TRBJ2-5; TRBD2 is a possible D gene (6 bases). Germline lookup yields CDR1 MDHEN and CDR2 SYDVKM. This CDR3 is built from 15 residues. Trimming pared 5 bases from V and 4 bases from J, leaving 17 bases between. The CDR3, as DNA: TGTGCCAGCAGTATCACACCGGGGGAATCAGAGACCCAGTACTTC. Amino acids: CASSITPGESETQYF.

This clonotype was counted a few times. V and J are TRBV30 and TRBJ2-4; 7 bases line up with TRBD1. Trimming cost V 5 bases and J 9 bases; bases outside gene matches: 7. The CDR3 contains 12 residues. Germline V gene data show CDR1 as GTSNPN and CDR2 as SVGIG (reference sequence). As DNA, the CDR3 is TGTGCCTGGGACAGGGCCGGAGGCATTCAGTACTTC. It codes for CAWDRAGGIQYF.

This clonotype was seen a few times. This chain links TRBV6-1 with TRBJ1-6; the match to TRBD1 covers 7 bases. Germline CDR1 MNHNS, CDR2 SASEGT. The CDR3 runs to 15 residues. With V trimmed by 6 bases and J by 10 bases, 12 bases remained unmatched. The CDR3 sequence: CASSLDRAYQSPLHF. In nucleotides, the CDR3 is TGTGCCAGCAGCCTCGACAGGGCGTACCAATCACCCCTCCACTTT.

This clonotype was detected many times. The DNA for the CDR3 is TGTGCCAGCAGCTTAGTTCCCCAAAGCGGTGGCTACACCTTC. This codes for CASSLVPQSGGYTF. The chain links TRBV7-2 to TRBJ1-2; D not resolved. V lost 1 base and J lost 7, with 13 bases in between. Germline V lookup: CDR1 SGHTA, CDR2 FQGNSA. The CDR3 contains 14 residues.

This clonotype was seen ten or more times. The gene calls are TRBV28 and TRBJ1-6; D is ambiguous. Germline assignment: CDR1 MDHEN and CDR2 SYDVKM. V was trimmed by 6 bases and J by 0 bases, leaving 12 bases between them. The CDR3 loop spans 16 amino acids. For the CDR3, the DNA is TGTGCCAGCAGGAACGAGCTCAGCTCCTATAATTCACCCCTCCACTTT. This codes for CASRNELSSYNSPLHF.

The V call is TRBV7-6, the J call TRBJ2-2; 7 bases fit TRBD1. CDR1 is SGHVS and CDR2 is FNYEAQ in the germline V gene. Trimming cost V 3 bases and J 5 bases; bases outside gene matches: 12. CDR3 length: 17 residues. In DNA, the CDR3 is TGTGCCAGCAGCTTTAGGTACAGGGGAAGACCTACCGGGGAGCTGTTTTTT. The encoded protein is CASSFRYRGRPTGELFF.

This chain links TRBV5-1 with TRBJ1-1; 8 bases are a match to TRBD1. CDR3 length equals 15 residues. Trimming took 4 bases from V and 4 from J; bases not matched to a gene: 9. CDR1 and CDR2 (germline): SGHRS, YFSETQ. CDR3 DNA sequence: TGCGCCAGCAGCGCCGCCACAACAGGGGGCACTGAAGCTTTCTTT. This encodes CASSAATTGGTEAFF.

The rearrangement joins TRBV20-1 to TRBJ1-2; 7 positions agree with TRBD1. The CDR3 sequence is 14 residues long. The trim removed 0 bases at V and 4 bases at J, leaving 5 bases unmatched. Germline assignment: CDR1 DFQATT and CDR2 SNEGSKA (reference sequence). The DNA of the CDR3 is TGCAGTGCTAGAGAGAGGGGGCAGAGCTATGGCTACACCTTC. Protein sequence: CSARERGQSYGYTF.

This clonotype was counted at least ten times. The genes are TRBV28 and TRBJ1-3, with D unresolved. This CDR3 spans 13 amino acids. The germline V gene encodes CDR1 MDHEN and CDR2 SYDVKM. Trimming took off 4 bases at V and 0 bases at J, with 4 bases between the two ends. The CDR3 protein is CASSSTSGNTIYF. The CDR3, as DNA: TGTGCCAGCAGTTCCACCTCTGGAAACACCATATATTTT.

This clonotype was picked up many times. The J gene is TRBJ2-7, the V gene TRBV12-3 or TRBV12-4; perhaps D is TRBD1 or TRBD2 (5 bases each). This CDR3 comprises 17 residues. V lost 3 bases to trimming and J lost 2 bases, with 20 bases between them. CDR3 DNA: TGTGCCAGCAGTTTGTCTCCCCCGGGACCTCTCACCTACGAGCAGTACTTC. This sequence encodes CASSLSPPGPLTYEQYF.

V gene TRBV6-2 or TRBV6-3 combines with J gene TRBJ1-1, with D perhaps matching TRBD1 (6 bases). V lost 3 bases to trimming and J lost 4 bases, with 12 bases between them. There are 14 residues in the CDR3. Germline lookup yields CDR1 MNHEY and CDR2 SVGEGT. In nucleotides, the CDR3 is TGTGCCAGCAGTTATGGGGGCGGAGGCACTGAAGCTTTCTTT. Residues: CASSYGGGGTEAFF.

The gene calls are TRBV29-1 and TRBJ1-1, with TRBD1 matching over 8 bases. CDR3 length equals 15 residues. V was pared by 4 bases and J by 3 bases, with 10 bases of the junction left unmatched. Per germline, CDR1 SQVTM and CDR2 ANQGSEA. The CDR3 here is CSVGSGQGRHTEAFF. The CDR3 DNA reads TGCAGCGTTGGGTCTGGACAGGGTCGGCACACTGAAGCTTTCTTT.